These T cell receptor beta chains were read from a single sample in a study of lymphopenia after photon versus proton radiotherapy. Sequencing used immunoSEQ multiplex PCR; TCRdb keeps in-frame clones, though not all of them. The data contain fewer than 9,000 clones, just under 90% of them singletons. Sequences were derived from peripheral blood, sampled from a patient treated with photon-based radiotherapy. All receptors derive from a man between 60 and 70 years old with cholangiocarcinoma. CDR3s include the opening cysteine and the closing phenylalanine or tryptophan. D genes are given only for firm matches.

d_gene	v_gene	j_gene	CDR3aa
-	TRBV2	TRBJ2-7	CASKGRGGILYEQYF
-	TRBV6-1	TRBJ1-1	CASSERGGQGRNTEAFF
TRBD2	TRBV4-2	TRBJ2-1	CASSQASGGYSEQFF
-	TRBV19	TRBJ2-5	CASSTSKAGQIQETQYF
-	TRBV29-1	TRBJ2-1	CSVEGSWRYNEQFF
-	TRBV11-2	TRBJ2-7	CASSLAYRAPVSYEQYF
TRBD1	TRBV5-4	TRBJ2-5	CASSPMTGAQETQYF
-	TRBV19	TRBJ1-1	CASSISAGFTEAFF
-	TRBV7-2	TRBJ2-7	CASSLALRAYEQYF
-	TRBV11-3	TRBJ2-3	CASSFGGIKSDTQYF
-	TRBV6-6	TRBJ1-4	CASSTEESEKLFF
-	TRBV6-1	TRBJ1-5	CASSEAMAGEQPQHF
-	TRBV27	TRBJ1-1	CASSLNLGGSGLATEAFF
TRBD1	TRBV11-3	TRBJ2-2	CASSSGTGYTGELFF
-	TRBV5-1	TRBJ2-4	CASSLLEGGENIQYF
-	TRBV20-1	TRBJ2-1	CSGEDGNEQFF
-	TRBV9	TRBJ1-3	CASSVDYGGVTSGNTIYF
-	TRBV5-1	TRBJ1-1	CASSLEGNTEAFF